Below are 19 T cell receptor beta chains sequenced from a single sample in a study of CD8 T cells in Susac syndrome (dated by TCRdb to about 2019). Library construction relied on the immunoSEQ multiplex PCR assay. RNA was extracted with the RNeasy kit and about 0.5 to 1 ug was reverse transcribed using random hexamers. The public reads were quality trimmed at Q25 with fastp and then assembled into clones with MiXCR by TCRdb, keeping productive beta chains. Identical CDR3 protein sequences are pooled into one entry, listed with their most common genes and DNA. This sample comprises about 300,000 distinct CDR3 sequences, 70% to 90% of them detected only once. The ten largest clonotypes hold 0.18% of the sample. The sample comprised CD8+ T cells from PBMCs. Source of these receptors: a human donor with multiple sclerosis.

The chain carries TRBV27 and TRBJ2-1, with D possibly TRBD2 on 5 matching bases. V lost 5 bases and J lost 5, with 16 bases in between. Per germline, CDR1 MNHEY and CDR2 SMNVEV (reference sequence). This CDR3 is 15 amino acids long. CDR3 bases: TGTGCCAGCAGTCAAGGTACTAGTGGGGACAATGAGCAGTTCTTC. This sequence encodes CASSQGTSGDNEQFF.

This chain connects TRBV10-3 to TRBJ2-1, with D unresolved. There are 13 residues in the CDR3. Per the germline V gene, CDR1 is ENHRY and CDR2 is SYGVKD. The V and J ends lost 7 bases and 0 bases respectively, with 7 bases between them. CDR3 DNA sequence: TGTGCCATCAAGAGTCCCTCCTACAATGAGCAGTTCTTC. It yields the protein CAIKSPSYNEQFF.

This chain joins TRBV27 and TRBJ2-2; tentatively, D is TRBD1 or TRBD2 (5 bases each). From germline, CDR1 is MNHEY and CDR2 SMNVEV (reference sequence). The CDR3 sequence is 14 residues long. Trimming stripped 4 bases from V and 5 bases from J, with 11 bases between. The CDR3 nucleotides read TGTGCCAGCAGTTACCGTGGGGGTACCGGGGAGCTGTTTTTT. Its translation: CASSYRGGTGELFF.

The V call is TRBV6-5, the J call TRBJ1-2; 7 nucleotides match TRBD1. Germline-derived CDR1 and CDR2 are MNHEY and SVGAGI. Germline trimming cut 6 bases from V and 8 bases from J; bases unmatched to any gene: 12. There are 14 residues in the CDR3. In DNA form, the CDR3 reads TGTGCCAGCAGCACCACCGGGACACAGGGGGGCTACACCTTC. This codes for CASSTTGTQGGYTF.

V usage is TRBV27 and J usage is TRBJ2-3, with TRBD2 matching over 9 bases. CDR3 length equals 17 residues. Germline V gene sequence: CDR1 MNHEY, CDR2 SMNVEV (reference sequence). V lost 3 bases to trimming and J lost 2 bases; unmatched junction nucleotides: 9. The CDR3 here is CASSLIPLAGHTDTQYF. In DNA form, the CDR3 reads TGTGCCAGCAGTTTGATCCCTCTAGCGGGGCACACAGATACGCAGTATTTT.

J is TRBJ2-6 and V is TRBV28, with no clear D. Trimming took 5 bases from V and 0 from J, leaving 5 bases between them. Per the germline V gene, CDR1 is MDHEN and CDR2 is SYDVKM. The CDR3 has 14 residues. As DNA, the CDR3 is TGTGCCAGCAGTCCTCGCTCTGGGGCCAACGTCCTGACTTTC. This encodes CASSPRSGANVLTF.

The CDR3: CASSLGMQFNSPLHF. CDR3 in DNA: TGTGCCAGCAGTTTAGGAATGCAGTTTAATTCACCCCTCCACTTT. The rearrangement joins TRBV27 to TRBJ1-6; D is unresolved. V was cut by 2 bases and J by 6 bases, with 11 bases left in between. Germline V CDR1 and CDR2: MNHEY, SMNVEV (reference sequence). The CDR3 is made up of 15 amino acids.

This chain joins TRBV20-1 and TRBJ2-7; 8 nucleotides match TRBD1. The CDR3 covers 13 residues. The germline V gene encodes CDR1 DFQATT and CDR2 SNEGSKA (reference sequence). Losses at the gene ends were 1 base for V and 4 bases for J; bases not matched to a gene: 3. CDR3 protein: CSARGDRLYEQYF. CDR3 nucleotide sequence: TGCAGTGCTAGAGGGGACAGGCTTTACGAGCAGTACTTC.

V and J are TRBV2 and TRBJ2-7, with a possible D match to TRBD1 (5 bases). This CDR3 has 16 amino acids. From germline, CDR1 is SNHLY and CDR2 FYNNEI. The V and J ends lost 1 base and 4 bases respectively, with 17 bases between them. The CDR3: CASSEVAGARDYEQYF. CDR3 bases: TGTGCCAGCAGTGAAGTAGCTGGGGCGAGAGATTACGAGCAGTACTTC. Looking up the rest from reference TRBV2 and TRBJ2-7 gives the full variable domain: EPEVTQTPSHQVTQMGQEVILRCVPISNHLYFYWYRQILGQKVEFLVSFYNNEISEKSEIFDDQFSVERPDGSNFTLKIRSTKLEDSAMYFCASSEVAGARDYEQYFGPGTRLTVT.

This chain joins TRBV12-3 or TRBV12-4 and TRBJ2-3, with TRBD2 matching over 13 bases. Trimming at V came to 5 bases and at J to 4 bases, leaving 3 bases not matched to a gene. The CDR3 is 15 residues long. CDR3 loop: CASSHGLAGADTQYF. The CDR3 nucleotides are TGTGCCAGCAGTCATGGACTAGCGGGGGCAGATACGCAGTATTTT.

This clonotype showed up just a few times. This rearrangement joins TRBV6-2 or TRBV6-3 to TRBJ2-7; no reliable D call. CDR1 MNHEY and CDR2 SVGEGT come from the germline V gene. Trimming left V 10 bases short and J 3 bases short, with 13 bases between. CDR3 size: 12 residues. DNA for the CDR3: TGTGCCACCGCCCGGGCCGTCTACGAGCAGTACTTC. This gives the protein CATARAVYEQYF.

In this sample, this clonotype turned up a few times. The chain employs TRBV5-6 and TRBJ1-5, with a tentative D call TRBD1 (5 bases). This CDR3 is 18 amino acids long. With 4 bases removed from V and 1 base from J, the gap between germline ends came to 21 bases. In germline, CDR1 is SGHDT, CDR2 YYEEEE. The CDR3, as DNA: TGTGCCAGCAGCCTCCAAGGACACGCCGGTCCGAGCAATCAGCCCCAGCATTTT. Its protein is CASSLQGHAGPSNQPQHF.

The sample holds one count of this clonotype. The CDR3 DNA follows: TGTGCCAGCAGGGCCGGGACTAGCACCTACGAGCAGTACTTC. Amino acids: CASRAGTSTYEQYF. The rearrangement joins TRBV12-3 or TRBV12-4 to TRBJ2-7; 9 positions agree with TRBD2. Trimming removed 6 bases from V and 2 bases from J; junction bases left unmatched: 5. The CDR3 spans 14 residues.

This sequence joins TRBV7-9 and TRBJ2-1; TRBD2 matches 7 bases. The CDR3 loop spans 14 amino acids. The junction had 7 bases not matched to a gene; V was cut back by 6 bases and J by 5 bases. Looked up from germline, CDR1 is SEHNR and CDR2 is FQNEAQ (reference sequence). CDR3 sequence: CASRAGLPNNEQFF. In DNA, the CDR3 is TGTGCCAGCAGGGCGGGACTACCAAACAATGAGCAGTTCTTC.

In its sample, this clonotype was seen a few times. The chain employs TRBV4-1 and TRBJ2-2, with D uncertain. Trimming removed 2 bases at V and 4 bases at J, with 2 bases between. The CDR3 extends over 12 amino acids. Germline CDR1 reads MGHRA; CDR2 reads YSYEKL. CDR3: CASSQTTGELFF. In nucleotides, the CDR3 is TGCGCCAGCAGCCAAACCACCGGGGAGCTGTTTTTT.

This clonotype was seen more than once but under ten times. The rearrangement uses TRBV12-3 or TRBV12-4 and TRBJ2-3, with 11 nucleotides matching TRBD2. Trimming cost V 10 bases and J 5 bases; bases outside gene matches: 8. This CDR3 is built from 14 residues. CDR3: CAILLAGEGDTQYF. The CDR3 DNA follows: TGTGCCATACTACTAGCGGGAGAGGGAGATACGCAGTATTTT.

J is TRBJ2-7 and V is TRBV7-9; 10 nucleotides align to TRBD2. This CDR3 is built from 17 residues. CDR1 and CDR2 (germline): SEHNR, FQNEAQ (reference sequence). V was pared by 1 base and J by 3 bases, with 9 bases of the junction left unmatched. The CDR3 reads CASSLGLAGAFNYEQYF. The CDR3 DNA sequence: TGTGCCAGCAGCTTAGGTCTAGCGGGAGCTTTTAACTACGAGCAGTACTTC.

V is TRBV20-1 and J is TRBJ2-4; 8 positions agree with TRBD2. V trimming: 6 bases; J trimming: 0 bases; junction bases outside the gene matches: 7. The CDR3 is made up of 15 amino acids. CDR1 is DFQATT and CDR2 is SNEGSKA in the germline V gene (reference sequence). In DNA, the CDR3 is TGCAGTGCGCGGACGGGGGGGGAAGCCAAAAACATTCAGTACTTC. Encoded protein: CSARTGGEAKNIQYF.

This clonotype appeared a single time. V is TRBV2 and J is TRBJ1-1; TRBD1 agrees at 8 bases. In germline, CDR1 is SNHLY, CDR2 FYNNEI. This CDR3 has 15 residues. The junction had 8 bases not matched to a gene; V was cut back by 1 base and J by 7 bases. The CDR3 spells CASSEGPGQAFEAFF. The CDR3 nucleotides are TGTGCCAGCAGTGAAGGCCCGGGACAGGCCTTTGAAGCTTTCTTT.